Presented here are 14 T cell receptor beta chains from one specimen sequenced in a study of early T cells in non-severe SARS-CoV-2 infection. TCRdb re-derived calls from the 5' RACE reads in MiXCR, one entry per CDR3 protein. The top ten hold approximately 3% of the sample, which has about 66,000 distinct CDR3 sequences, 8% to 9.5% seen once. The material sequenced was whole blood. The receptor set was obtained from an adult who was a healthcare worker with PCR-confirmed SARS-CoV-2 infection or an uninfected control (not recorded which).

This clonotype was counted between two and nine times. The chain joins TRBV27 to TRBJ2-5; D is uncertain. The CDR3 contains 11 residues. The V gene lost 5 bases and the J gene lost 4 bases, with 5 bases spanning the gap. Looked up from germline, CDR1 is MNHEY and CDR2 is SMNVEV (reference sequence). CDR3 sequence (DNA): TGTGCCAGCAGTCGAGGAGAGACCCAGTACTTC. This encodes CASSRGETQYF.

For this clonotype: Being one base from a much bigger clone, this may be a read error. It is likely a read error, because the conserved phenylalanine at the end of the CDR3 is missing. This rearrangement joins TRBV19 to TRBJ2-5; possible D gene TRBD1, 6 bases. The CDR3 extends over 15 amino acids. V was trimmed by 4 bases and J by 4 bases, leaving 16 bases between them. The germline V gene has CDR1 LNHDA and CDR2 SQIVND (reference sequence). CDR3 bases: TGTGCCAGTAGTACACAGGGCGCGATCCCAGAGACCCAGTACCTC. Protein: CASSTQGAIPETQYL.

This clonotype was picked up a small number of times. The V and J genes are TRBV11-3 and TRBJ2-1; TRBD2 matches 13 bases. The CDR3 is made up of 17 amino acids. V trimming: 5 bases; J trimming: 0 bases; junction bases outside the gene matches: 4. CDR1 SGHNT and CDR2 YENEEA come from the germline V gene. CDR3 sequence reads: CASSLWTSGSSYNEQFF. In DNA, the CDR3 is TGTGCCAGCAGCCTATGGACTAGCGGGAGCTCCTACAATGAGCAGTTCTTC.

This chain joins TRBV5-4 and TRBJ1-6; unclear D gene. CDR3 length: 14 residues. The V and J ends lost 5 bases and 4 bases respectively, with 10 bases between them. Germline lookup yields CDR1 SGHNT and CDR2 YYREEE (reference sequence). DNA of the CDR3: TGTGCCAGCAGGCCCAAGACGTATAATTCACCCCTCCACTTT. It is translated as CASRPKTYNSPLHF.

There are many counts of this clonotype. The genes are TRBV20-1 and TRBJ2-7; 11 bases align to TRBD2. In germline, CDR1 is DFQATT, CDR2 SNEGSKA (reference sequence). With 6 bases clipped from V and 2 bases from J, the junction kept 9 bases outside the gene matches. This CDR3 region has 15 residues. The CDR3 spells CSAARPGLAAYEQYF. The CDR3 DNA reads TGCAGTGCCGCCAGACCGGGACTAGCGGCCTACGAGCAGTACTTC.

At least ten counts were recorded for this clonotype. This chain connects TRBV20-1 to TRBJ2-1; a possible D gene is TRBD1 (6 bases). Between the trimmed V and J ends, which lost 5 bases and 3 bases, there was a span of 11 bases. Germline CDR1 and CDR2: DFQATT and SNEGSKA (reference sequence). The CDR3 has 13 residues. The CDR3 DNA sequence: TGCAGTGCTGGGGAGACAGGCTACAATGAGCAGTTCTTC. It encodes CSAGETGYNEQFF.

This clonotype was seen ten or more times. In DNA form, the CDR3 reads TGTGCCAGCTCACGGGGCAGGGCGTCCTACGAGCAGTACTTC. Its translation: CASSRGRASYEQYF. The V call is TRBV18, the J call TRBJ2-7, with D possibly being TRBD1 (5 bases). The CDR3 is 14 amino acids. Germline V gene data show CDR1 as KGHSH and CDR2 as LQKENI. V lost 4 bases and J 1 base, leaving 11 bases between the germline ends.

This clonotype was counted many times. The chain is built from TRBV7-6 and TRBJ1-2; no clear D. From germline, CDR1 is SGHVS and CDR2 FNYEAQ. The CDR3 is made up of 13 amino acids. V was clipped by 1 base and J by 7 bases, with 10 bases between them. Here the CDR3 reads CASSLEVGGGYTF. CDR3 coding DNA: TGTGCCAGCAGCTTAGAAGTGGGAGGTGGCTACACCTTC. Looking up the rest from reference TRBV7-6 and TRBJ1-2 gives the full variable domain: GAGVSQSPRYKVTKRGQDVALRCDPISGHVSLYWYRQALGQGPEFLTYFNYEAQQDKSGLPNDRFSAERPEGSISTLTIQRTEQRDSAMYRCASSLEVGGGYTFGSGTRLTVV.

This clonotype has at least ten counts. The rearrangement joins TRBV28 to TRBJ1-1; D gene ambiguous. This CDR3 contains 14 residues. Germline V gene lookup returns CDR1 MDHEN and CDR2 SYDVKM. Trimming shortened V by 6 bases and J by 1 base, and 12 bases separated the two germline ends. The chain's CDR3 is CASRPLRENTEAFF. The CDR3 coding sequence is TGTGCCAGCAGGCCCTTGAGGGAGAACACTGAAGCTTTCTTT.

This clonotype has at least ten counts. V usage is TRBV11-3 and J usage is TRBJ1-2; tentative D call: TRBD1 (5 bases). This CDR3 spans 17 amino acids. Germline CDR1 and CDR2: SGHNT and YENEEA. V was pared by 1 base and J by 6 bases, with 21 bases between. The CDR3 coding sequence is TGTGCCAGCAGCTTAGTATGTCGGACGGACATAACTGATGGCTACACCTTC. This codes for CASSLVCRTDITDGYTF.

This clonotype has a count of ten or more. CDR3 protein: CSVDTGTTDTQYF. The CDR3 DNA is TGCAGCGTTGATACAGGGACCACAGATACGCAGTATTTT. The chain links TRBV29-1 to TRBJ2-3, with TRBD1 as a possible D gene (6 bases). The CDR3 consists of 13 residues. Trimming stripped 3 bases from V and 2 bases from J, with 9 bases between. The germline CDR1 and CDR2 sequences are SQVTM and ANQGSEA.

This clonotype came up a few times. V is TRBV6-5 and J is TRBJ2-3; 8 positions match TRBD2. CDR3 length: 16 amino acids. Per the germline V gene, CDR1 is MNHEY and CDR2 is SVGAGI. Trimming took 8 bases from V and 1 from J; bases not matched to a gene: 11. The CDR3 loop is CASHPGAGGGTDTQYF. The DNA for the CDR3 is TGTGCCAGCCACCCCGGTGCGGGAGGTGGCACAGATACGCAGTATTTT.

This sequence joins TRBV28 and TRBJ1-2; D might be TRBD1 (5 bases). The CDR3 sequence is 14 residues long. The germline gives CDR1 MDHEN, CDR2 SYDVKM. V was trimmed by 5 bases and J by 2 bases, leaving 12 bases between them. CDR3 DNA: TGTGCCAGCAGTAGGCCGGGACGGAACTATGGCTACACCTTC. Protein product: CASSRPGRNYGYTF.

This clonotype was seen at least ten times. The chain has TRBV19 and TRBJ2-1; D possibly corresponds to TRBD2 (6 bases). Trimming stripped 4 bases from V and 0 bases from J, with 10 bases between. In germline, CDR1 is LNHDA, CDR2 SQIVND (reference sequence). The CDR3 runs to 15 residues. The DNA of the CDR3 is TGTGCCAGTAGTAGTAGCGGAGCCTCCTACAATGAGCAGTTCTTC. Encoded protein: CASSSSGASYNEQFF. Full variable domain (outside the CDR3, taken from reference TRBV19 and TRBJ2-1): DGGITQSPKYLFRKEGQNVTLSCEQNLNHDAMYWYRQDPGQGLRLIYYSQIVNDFQKGDIAEGYSVSREKKESFPLTVTSAQKNPTAFYLCASSSSGASYNEQFFGPGTRLTVL.